A selection of T cell receptor beta chains follows, all from one sample in a study of T cell responses to AZD1222 COVID-19 vaccine. Libraries were prepared by immunoSEQ multiplex PCR; TCRdb keeps only in-frame clonotypes and omits some of them. The sample carries about 150,000 clones, 88% recorded once. The material was peripheral blood, obtained 28 days after the second dose of the MenACWY control vaccine. Receptors originate from an adult who received the MenACWY meningococcal vaccine as a control. CDR3s include the opening cysteine and the closing phenylalanine or tryptophan. D genes are given only for firm matches.

j_call v_call d_call cdr3_aa
TRBJ1-2 TRBV25-1 . CASSEGAVGANYGYTF
TRBJ2-7 TRBV5-6 . CASSLVGNSAYEQYF
TRBJ2-1 TRBV6-2/TRBV6-3 TRBD2 CASSYDSGGAGEQFF
TRBJ1-1 TRBV30 . CAWSGDTEAFF
TRBJ1-5 TRBV2 . CASSAGGGDQPQHF
TRBJ1-1 TRBV29-1 . CSAGVLNTEAFF
TRBJ2-2 TRBV18 . CASSRVQGAGELFF
TRBJ1-1 TRBV19 . CASSNYWGEAFF
TRBJ1-6 TRBV7-3 . CASSLGQTYNSPLHF
TRBJ1-5 TRBV28 . CASSLSQIGNQPQHF
TRBJ1-3 TRBV7-9 TRBD1 CASSRSTGGGGNTIYF
TRBJ2-1 TRBV5-8 TRBD2 CASSFRTSGHEQFF
TRBJ2-6 TRBV6-5 . CASRLDYSGANVLTF
TRBJ1-2 TRBV7-2 . CASSLEVRGYTF
TRBJ2-5 TRBV7-9 TRBD2 CASSPMGGERETQYF
TRBJ1-2 TRBV25-1 . CASSAITENYGYTF
TRBJ1-4 TRBV7-9 . CASSLALGGKGEKLFF
TRBJ2-6 TRBV10-3 TRBD1 CAISDLTGGAGANVLTF
TRBJ1-3 TRBV4-2 . CASSQDQGTSGNTIYF
TRBJ2-7 TRBV2 TRBD2 CASTTTSGSEQYF
TRBJ1-5 TRBV28 . CASSLSGRPGGQPQHF
TRBJ2-7 TRBV3-1/TRBV3-2 . CASSQTRVQQYF
TRBJ1-2 TRBV28 TRBD1 CASSNQGTGARGYTF
TRBJ2-1 TRBV5-1 . CASSLGRNEQFF
TRBJ2-2 TRBV18 . CASSPFGGNTGELFF
TRBJ1-2 TRBV5-6 . CATTGDTGYGYTF
TRBJ1-1 TRBV19 . CASTAQAQGPNTEAFF
TRBJ1-5 TRBV2 TRBD1 CASWTGANQPQHF
TRBJ1-5 TRBV18 . CASSRGPRNQPQHF
TRBJ1-6 TRBV7-9 TRBD1 CASSRTGPNSPLHF
TRBJ2-1 TRBV20-1 TRBD2 CSARGEGGNFF
TRBJ2-1 TRBV6-4 . CASSETTGIPYNEQFF
TRBJ1-6 TRBV28 . CASSLGGSYNSPLHF
TRBJ1-1 TRBV5-1 . CASSLDRPSLEAFF
TRBJ1-6 TRBV5-6 . CASSLVGQAIYNSPLHF
TRBJ1-4 TRBV5-1 . CASRRAYNEKLFF
TRBJ1-5 TRBV30 . CAWSVGGRNQPQHF
TRBJ1-1 TRBV7-3 . CASSLAMGRNTEAFF
TRBJ2-7 TRBV24-1 . CATSTGNTYEQYF
TRBJ2-3 TRBV5-1 TRBD2 CASRLAGGADTQYF